This is a list of T cell receptor beta chains from one sample in a study of human T cells and chemical hapten exposure. TCRdb reprocessed the RACE reads with MiXCR, giving one entry per CDR3 protein. The sample yields under 90,000 distinct CDR3 sequences, about 8.5% seen once. The sequencing here drew on whole blood, taken in connection with sensitization to the hapten diphenylcyclopropenone (DPC). All receptors come from a woman aged 45-60 years with alopecia areata. Some clones in this sample may be carry-over from other donors' samples. The CDR3 runs from the conserved cysteine through the conserved F or W. Fields, in order: J gene, CDR3 length, V gene, clone size, D gene, CDR3 DNA, CDR3 protein. The D gene is left open where the match is weak. Not every row has a clone size; where given, it reads once, few, many or a size class.

TRBJ2-3,18,TRBV10-3,few,NA,TGTGCCATCAGTGAGTCGCCCGGGGAACCCTTACGCACAGATACGCAGTATTTT,CAISESPGEPLRTDTQYF
TRBJ1-2,13,TRBV2,many,NA,TGTGCCAGCAGGAGGGGGGTACGCGATGGCTACACCTTC,CASRRGVRDGYTF
TRBJ1-3,15,TRBV12-3/TRBV12-4,few,NA,TGTGCCAGCAGTTTAGGCTGGGCCTCTGGAAACACCATATATTTT,CASSLGWASGNTIYF
TRBJ2-3,18,TRBV5-1,NA,TRBD2,TGCGCCAGCAGCTTGGCTAGCGGGGGCGTGATTAGCACAGATACGCAGTATTTT,CASSLASGGVISTDTQYF
TRBJ1-1,13,TRBV4-1,few,NA,TGCGCCAGCAGCCATTTGGTAGGGACTGAAGCTTTCTTT,CASSHLVGTEAFF
TRBJ1-2,13,TRBV12-3/TRBV12-4,many,NA,TGTGCCAGCAGTTTTGTCAGCCTCCATGGCTACACCTTC,CASSFVSLHGYTF
TRBJ1-5,14,TRBV5-1,many,TRBD1,TGCGCCAGCAGTCCGGACAGGGGGGATCAGCCCCAGCATTTT,CASSPDRGDQPQHF
TRBJ2-5,16,TRBV13,many,TRBD2,TGTGCCAGCAGCTTTCTAGCGGGGGAAAGCCAAGAGACCCAGTACTTC,CASSFLAGESQETQYF
TRBJ2-5,12,TRBV7-9,many,NA,TGTGCCAGCAGCTTAGGGGAAGAGACCCAGTACTTC,CASSLGEETQYF
TRBJ1-2,13,TRBV12-3/TRBV12-4,few,NA,TGTGCCAGCAGTTTAGGGAGGGCCGGTGGCTACACCTTC,CASSLGRAGGYTF
TRBJ2-6,15,TRBV2,many,NA,TGTGCCAGCAGTGAACGACAGTCTGGGGCCAACGTCCTGACTTTC,CASSERQSGANVLTF
TRBJ1-1,13,TRBV7-3,many,TRBD1,TGTGCCAGCAGCCAGGGGGCCAACACTGAAGCTTTCTTT,CASSQGANTEAFF
TRBJ1-5,12,TRBV12-3/TRBV12-4,NA,NA,TGTGCCAGCAGGGCCCGGAATCAGCCCCAGCATTTT,CASRARNQPQHF
TRBJ2-7,12,TRBV7-9,many,TRBD1,TGTGCCAGCAGCTCGACAGGGGCCGAGCAGTACTTC,CASSSTGAEQYF
TRBJ2-1,15,TRBV10-3,NA,NA,TGTGCCATCAGTGAGTCGGTGTTAGGGGGCAATGAGCAGTTCTTC,CAISESVLGGNEQFF
TRBJ2-7,14,TRBV28,many,NA,TGTGCCAGCAGTGAGGGTCAAGCCCTCTACGAGCAGTACTTC,CASSEGQALYEQYF
TRBJ1-2,14,TRBV10-3,NA,TRBD1,TGTGCCATCAGTGAACCGGACAGGGAATATGGCTACACCTTC,CAISEPDREYGYTF
TRBJ1-1,14,TRBV9,NA,NA,TGTGCCAGCAGCGGAGGACATCCGAACACTGAAGCTTTCTTT,CASSGGHPNTEAFF
TRBJ1-4,15,TRBV7-2,many,NA,TGTGCCAGCAGCTTAGTTCGGGGACCCAATGAAAAACTGTTTTTT,CASSLVRGPNEKLFF
TRBJ1-1,14,TRBV5-1,NA,NA,TGCGCCAGCAGCTTGGAGAGGGGGACCCCTGAAGCTTTCTTT,CASSLERGTPEAFF
TRBJ2-3,13,TRBV4-2,few,TRBD2,TGTGCCAGCAGCCCCGACCCTAGCGGAGCGCAGTATTTT,CASSPDPSGAQYF
TRBJ1-2,16,TRBV9,NA,TRBD1,TGTGCCAGCAGCTCCGGACGGGACAGGGGTTGGTATGGCTACACCTTC,CASSSGRDRGWYGYTF
TRBJ1-6,16,TRBV18,many,TRBD1,TGTGCCAGCTCACTTGACTCGACAGGGACCAATTCACCCCTCCACTTT,CASSLDSTGTNSPLHF
TRBJ2-1,14,TRBV5-6,few,TRBD2,TGTGCCAGCAGCCCGGGACTAGCGACTGGCGAGCAGTTCTTC,CASSPGLATGEQFF
TRBJ2-1,16,TRBV6-2/TRBV6-3,NA,NA,TGTGCCAGCAGTAGCCCCCCCATTGGCTCCTACAATGAGCAGTTCTTC,CASSSPPIGSYNEQFF
TRBJ2-5,14,TRBV28,few,NA,TGTGCCAGCAGTTTCGGCACAGCTCAAGAGACCCAGTACTTC,CASSFGTAQETQYF
TRBJ2-1,17,TRBV7-2,many,TRBD2,TGTGCCAGCAGCTTAGATTGGGGTGGTAGCGGGGTGAATGAGCAGTTCTTC,CASSLDWGGSGVNEQFF
TRBJ1-1,14,TRBV3-1,many,NA,TGTGCCAGCAGCCACGGGGGCGCGGGGACTGAAGCTTTCTTT,CASSHGGAGTEAFF
TRBJ1-1,15,TRBV5-1,many,NA,TGCGCCAGCGCCCGGAACGGGGAGTCGGGCACTGAAGCTTTCTTT,CASARNGESGTEAFF
TRBJ1-6,14,TRBV6-5,many,TRBD1,TGTGCCAGCAGCTCGACAGGGCGGGATTCACCCCTCCACTTT,CASSSTGRDSPLHF
TRBJ2-5,17,TRBV29-1,NA,TRBD2,TGCAGCGTTGAAGATCAGGTTCTCGGGGGGGCAGCAGAGACCCAGTACTTC,CSVEDQVLGGAAETQYF
TRBJ1-1,15,TRBV13,NA,TRBD1,TGTGCCAGCAGCTATAAGGACAGGGAGGTAGCTGAAGCTTTCTTT,CASSYKDREVAEAFF
TRBJ1-5,15,TRBV9,NA,NA,TGTGCCAGCAGCGGCGGAGGGGGGTCTGATCAGCCCCAGCATTTT,CASSGGGGSDQPQHF
TRBJ2-1,11,TRBV29-1,NA,NA,TGCAGCGTTCACCACCTGAATGAGCAGTTCTTC,CSVHHLNEQFF
TRBJ2-1,14,TRBV7-8,NA,TRBD1,TGTGCCAGCAGCTCACAGACAGGGGACAATGAGCAGTTCTTC,CASSSQTGDNEQFF
TRBJ2-5,15,TRBV12-3/TRBV12-4,few,NA,TGTGCCAGCAGTTTCCCCGGTAGCGTGGGAGAGACCCAGTACTTC,CASSFPGSVGETQYF
TRBJ1-2,16,TRBV5-1,NA,NA,TGCGCCAGCAGCAAGGAAGGCAGACCTCCTAACTATGGCTACACCTTC,CASSKEGRPPNYGYTF
TRBJ1-5,13,TRBV15,NA,NA,TGTGCCACCAGCAGCTCCCTCACCCAGCCCCAGCATTTT,CATSSSLTQPQHF
TRBJ2-7,15,TRBV15,NA,TRBD2,TGTGCCACCAGCCTGACTAGCGGGAGGAACTACGAGCAGTACTTC,CATSLTSGRNYEQYF
TRBJ1-1,11,TRBV27,few,TRBD1,TGTGCCAGCACCCAGGGGGCTGAAGCTTTCTTT,CASTQGAEAFF
TRBJ1-1,16,TRBV5-4,NA,NA,TGTGCCAGCAGCTTGTTCCCAGGGGACATGAACACTGAAGCTTTCTTT,CASSLFPGDMNTEAFF
TRBJ2-3,13,TRBV5-1,many,NA,TGCGCCAGCAGCTTGGAGGGCACAGATACGCAGTATTTT,CASSLEGTDTQYF
TRBJ2-5,12,TRBV12-3/TRBV12-4,NA,NA,TGTGCCAGCAGCCGCCAACAAGAGACCCAGTACTTC,CASSRQQETQYF
TRBJ1-2,13,TRBV6-5,many,NA,TGTGCCAGCAGTTCTGGACAGCTCTATGGCTACACCTTC,CASSSGQLYGYTF
TRBJ2-5,12,TRBV29-1,NA,TRBD2,TGCAGCGTTGCGGGCGGGAGCGAGACCCAGTACTTC,CSVAGGSETQYF
TRBJ2-7,12,TRBV6-6,few,NA,TGTGCCAGCAGAGTTAGCTCCTACGAGCAGTACTTC,CASRVSSYEQYF
TRBJ2-7,14,TRBV7-2,many,TRBD1,TGTGCCAGCAGCTTATCGACAGGGGGGTACGAGCAGTACTTC,CASSLSTGGYEQYF
TRBJ2-4,15,TRBV29-1,NA,NA,TGCAGCGTTGAAGATTCGGGGGTGGGGGAGGACATTCAGTACTTC,CSVEDSGVGEDIQYF
TRBJ2-3,13,TRBV6-5,few,NA,TGTGCCAGCACTAGCTGGGGTATAGATACGCAGTATTTT,CASTSWGIDTQYF
TRBJ2-1,12,TRBV27,few,TRBD1,TGTGCCAGCGCGACAGGGGGCATTGAGCAGTTCTTC,CASATGGIEQFF
TRBJ2-1,13,TRBV6-2/TRBV6-3,NA,NA,TGTGCCAGCAGTTATACAGAGGGCAATGAGCAGTTCTTC,CASSYTEGNEQFF